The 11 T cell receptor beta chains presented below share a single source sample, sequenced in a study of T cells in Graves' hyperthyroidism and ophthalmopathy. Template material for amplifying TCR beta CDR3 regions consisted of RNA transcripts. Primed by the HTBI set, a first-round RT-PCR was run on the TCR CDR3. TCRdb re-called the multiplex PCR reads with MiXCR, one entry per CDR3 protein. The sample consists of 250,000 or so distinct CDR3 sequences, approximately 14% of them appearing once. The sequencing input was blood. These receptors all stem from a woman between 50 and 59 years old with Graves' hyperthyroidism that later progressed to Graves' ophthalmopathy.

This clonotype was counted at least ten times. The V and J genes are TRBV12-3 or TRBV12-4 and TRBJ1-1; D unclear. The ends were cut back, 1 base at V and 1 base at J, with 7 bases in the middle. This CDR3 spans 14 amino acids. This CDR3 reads CASSLETANTEAFF. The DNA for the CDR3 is TGTGCCAGCAGTTTAGAAACAGCGAACACTGAAGCTTTCTTT.

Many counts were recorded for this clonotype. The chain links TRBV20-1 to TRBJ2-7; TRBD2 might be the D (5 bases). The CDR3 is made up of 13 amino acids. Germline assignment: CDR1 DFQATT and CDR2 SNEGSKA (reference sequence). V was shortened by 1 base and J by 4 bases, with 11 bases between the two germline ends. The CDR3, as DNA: TGCAGTGCTAGAGTCCCCAAGCGGTACGAGCAGTACTTC. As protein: CSARVPKRYEQYF.

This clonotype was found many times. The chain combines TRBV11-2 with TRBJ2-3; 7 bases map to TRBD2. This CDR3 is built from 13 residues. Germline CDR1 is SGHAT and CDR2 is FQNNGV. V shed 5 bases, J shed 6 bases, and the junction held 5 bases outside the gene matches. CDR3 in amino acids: CASSIDGGDTQYF. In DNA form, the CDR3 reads TGTGCCAGCAGCATCGACGGGGGGGATACGCAGTATTTT.

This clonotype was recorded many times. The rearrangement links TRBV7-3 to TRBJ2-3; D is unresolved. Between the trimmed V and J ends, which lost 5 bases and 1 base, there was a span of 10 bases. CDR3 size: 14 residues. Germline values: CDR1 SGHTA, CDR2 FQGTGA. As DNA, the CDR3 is TGTGCCAGCAGCCCGCACAAGGGCACAGATACGCAGTATTTT. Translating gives CASSPHKGTDTQYF.

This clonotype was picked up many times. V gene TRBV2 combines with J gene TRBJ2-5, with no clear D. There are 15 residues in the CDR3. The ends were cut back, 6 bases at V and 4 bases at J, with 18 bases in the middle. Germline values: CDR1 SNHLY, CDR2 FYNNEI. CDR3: CASSLGRSEAETQYF. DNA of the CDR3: TGTGCCAGCAGCCTCGGACGGTCTGAGGCAGAGACCCAGTACTTC.

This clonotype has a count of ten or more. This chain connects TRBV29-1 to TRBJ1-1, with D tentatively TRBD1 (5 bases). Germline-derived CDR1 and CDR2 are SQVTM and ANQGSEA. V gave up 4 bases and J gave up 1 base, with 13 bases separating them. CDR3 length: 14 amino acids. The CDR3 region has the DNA TGCAGCGTTGCCCCCGGGACGGAGAACACTGAAGCTTTCTTT. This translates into CSVAPGTENTEAFF.

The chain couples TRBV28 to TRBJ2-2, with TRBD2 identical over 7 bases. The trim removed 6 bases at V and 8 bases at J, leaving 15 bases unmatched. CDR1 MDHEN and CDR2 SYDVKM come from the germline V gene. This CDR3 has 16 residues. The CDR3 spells CASRPDLAESAGELFF. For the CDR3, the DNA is TGTGCCAGCAGGCCAGACCTAGCGGAGTCGGCGGGGGAGCTGTTTTTT.

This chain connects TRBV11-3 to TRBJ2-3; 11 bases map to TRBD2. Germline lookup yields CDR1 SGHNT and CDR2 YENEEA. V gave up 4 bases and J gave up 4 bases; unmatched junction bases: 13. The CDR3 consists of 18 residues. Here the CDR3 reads CASSSQGLTSGSSDTQYF. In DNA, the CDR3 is TGTGCCAGCAGCTCACAGGGACTAACTAGCGGGAGCTCAGATACGCAGTATTTT.

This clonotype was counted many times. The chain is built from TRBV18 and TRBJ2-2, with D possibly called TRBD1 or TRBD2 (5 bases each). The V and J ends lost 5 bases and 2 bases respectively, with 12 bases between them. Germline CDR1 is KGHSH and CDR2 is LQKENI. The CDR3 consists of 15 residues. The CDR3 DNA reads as TGTGCCAGCTCATCCGGGACCAGTAACACCGGGGAGCTGTTTTTT. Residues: CASSSGTSNTGELFF. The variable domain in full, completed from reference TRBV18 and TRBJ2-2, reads NAGVMQNPRHLVRRRGQEARLRCSPMKGHSHVYWYRQLPEEGLKFMVYLQKENIIDESGMPKERFSAEFPKEGPSILRIQQVVRGDSAAYFCASSSGTSNTGELFFGEGSRLTVL.

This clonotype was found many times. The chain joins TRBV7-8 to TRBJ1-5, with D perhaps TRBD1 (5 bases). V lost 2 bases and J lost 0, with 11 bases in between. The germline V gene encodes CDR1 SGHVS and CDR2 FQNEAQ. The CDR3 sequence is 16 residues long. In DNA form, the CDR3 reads TGTGCCAGCAGCTTAAGCCGGACACTTAGCAATCAGCCCCAGCATTTT. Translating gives CASSLSRTLSNQPQHF. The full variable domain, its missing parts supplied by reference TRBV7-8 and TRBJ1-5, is GAGVSQSPRYKVAKRGQDVALRCDPISGHVSLFWYQQALGQGPEFLTYFQNEAQLDKSGLPSDRFFAERPEGSVSTLKIQRTQQEDSAVYLCASSLSRTLSNQPQHFGDGTRLSIL.

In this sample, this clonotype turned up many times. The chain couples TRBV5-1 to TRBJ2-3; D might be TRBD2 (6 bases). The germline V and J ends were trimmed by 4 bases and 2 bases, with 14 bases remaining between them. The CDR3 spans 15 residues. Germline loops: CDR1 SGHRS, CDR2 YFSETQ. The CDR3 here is CASSPGGLLTDTQYF. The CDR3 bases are TGCGCCAGCAGCCCCGGGGGACTGCTCACAGATACGCAGTATTTT.